One sample yielded the 28 T cell receptor beta chains listed below, sequenced in a study of blood T cell repertoires in COVID-19. The data were produced by immunoSEQ multiplex PCR, yet TCRdb's version contains in-frame clones alone and is incomplete. The sample includes 130,000 to 150,000 clones, about four fifths of them seen just once. The sample consisted of peripheral blood. These receptors came from a human donor in a cohort sampled during active COVID-19.

The gene calls are TRBV27 and TRBJ1-1; D may be TRBD1 (6 bases). This CDR3 has 15 amino acids. Germline-derived CDR1 and CDR2 are MNHEY and SMNVEV (reference sequence). V gave up 6 bases and J gave up 3 bases, with 17 bases separating them. The CDR3 DNA reads TGTGCCAGCAGGGAGTACAGGGCACTTGACACTGAAGCTTTCTTT. This gives the protein CASREYRALDTEAFF.

The chain combines TRBV4-3 with TRBJ2-7; TRBD2 matches at 8 bases. The CDR3 sequence is 14 residues long. Germline values: CDR1 LGHNA, CDR2 YSLEER. V lost 2 bases and J lost 0; bases outside the gene matches: 0. In DNA, the CDR3 is TGCGCCAGCAGCCAACGGGAGGGCTCCTACGAGCAGTACTTC. This sequence encodes CASSQREGSYEQYF.

V and J are TRBV5-5 and TRBJ2-3; D perhaps matches TRBD2 (5 bases). Germline V gene sequence: CDR1 SGHKS, CDR2 YYEKEE (reference sequence). This CDR3 comprises 14 residues. V was shortened by 1 base and J by 6 bases, with 12 bases between the two germline ends. In DNA form, the CDR3 reads TGTGCCAGCAGCTTGCGGAGGCAGGACGATACGCAGTATTTT. Translating it yields CASSLRRQDDTQYF.

The gene calls are TRBV28 and TRBJ2-5; the match to TRBD1 covers 8 bases. This CDR3 region has 15 residues. Looked up from germline, CDR1 is MDHEN and CDR2 is SYDVKM. V trimming: 3 bases; J trimming: 5 bases; junction bases outside the gene matches: 8. The CDR3 coding sequence is TGTGCCAGCAGTTTCGGCAGGGGGCAATGGGAGACCCAGTACTTC. It codes for CASSFGRGQWETQYF.

V usage is TRBV28 and J usage is TRBJ2-1; TRBD2 matches at 8 bases. Germline trimming cut 6 bases from V and 7 bases from J; bases unmatched to any gene: 14. Germline lookup yields CDR1 MDHEN and CDR2 SYDVKM. CDR3 length: 16 residues. CDR3 nucleotides: TGTGCCAGCAGCCAACGCTCGGGAGGGCCATCGAATGAGCAGTTCTTC. Translating gives CASSQRSGGPSNEQFF.

This chain connects TRBV19 to TRBJ2-7; 9 positions agree with TRBD2. Trimming cost V 4 bases and J 4 bases; bases outside gene matches: 8. Germline CDR1 reads LNHDA; CDR2 reads SQIVND (reference sequence). The CDR3 covers 15 residues. The CDR3 spells CASSTGGSGRYEQYF. Written as DNA, the CDR3 is TGTGCCAGTAGTACCGGGGGTAGCGGGAGATACGAGCAGTACTTC.

The genes are TRBV4-1 and TRBJ2-7; TRBD1 matches at 7 bases. This CDR3 contains 15 residues. Germline CDR1 reads MGHRA; CDR2 reads YSYEKL. The V segment lost 6 bases and the J segment 2 bases; nucleotides outside the gene matches: 10. The CDR3 nucleotides are TGCGCCAGCAGACCTCGGGACAGTGAAACCTACGAGCAGTACTTC. This translates into CASRPRDSETYEQYF.

Here the CDR3 reads CASSPPGQGSIMFF. In nucleotides, the CDR3 is TGTGCCAGCAGTCCCCCGGGACAGGGCTCGATTATGTTTTTT. The chain is built from TRBV6-5 and TRBJ1-4; TRBD1 agrees at 9 bases. The length of the CDR3 is 14 residues. Germline CDR1 MNHEY, CDR2 SVGAGI. The trim removed 5 bases at V and 15 bases at J, leaving 13 bases unmatched.

This chain joins TRBV6-2 or TRBV6-3 and TRBJ2-7; the match to TRBD1 covers 7 bases. The CDR3 runs to 17 residues. Germline V gene sequence: CDR1 MNHEY, CDR2 SVGEGT. V was pared by 6 bases and J by 0 bases, with 14 bases of the junction left unmatched. The CDR3 DNA reads TGTGCCAGCAGCCCTGGACAGGAGCAGAGATTCTCCTACGAGCAGTACTTC. This translates into CASSPGQEQRFSYEQYF.

Only a few counts were recorded for this clone. The chain carries TRBV12-5 and TRBJ2-1, with D perhaps TRBD2 (6 bases). Trimming shortened V by 0 bases and J by 8 bases, and 20 bases separated the two germline ends. The CDR3 is 17 amino acids. Germline CDR1 and CDR2: LGHNT and FRNRAP. CDR3 protein: CASGLVRGNFLTDEQFF. The CDR3 coding sequence is TGTGCTAGTGGTTTGGTACGCGGGAATTTCTTAACAGATGAGCAGTTCTTC. The full variable domain, with the rest looked up from reference TRBV12-5 and TRBJ2-1, is DARVTQTPRHKVTEMGQEVTMRCQPILGHNTVFWYRQTMMQGLELLAYFRNRAPLDDSGMPKDRFSAEMPDATLATLKIQPSEPRDSAVYFCASGLVRGNFLTDEQFFGPGTRLTVL.

The chain couples TRBV6-4 to TRBJ2-7; tentatively, D is TRBD2 (6 bases). With 6 bases removed from V and 0 bases from J, the gap between germline ends came to 18 bases. The CDR3 has 16 residues. The germline V gene encodes CDR1 MRHNA and CDR2 SNTAGT. The CDR3 protein is CASSLHHGGNSYEQYF. The CDR3 nucleotides are TGTGCCAGCAGCTTACACCACGGGGGTAACTCCTACGAGCAGTACTTC.

CDR3 nucleotide sequence: TGTGCCAGCGCCGGGACAGGAGGCTCCTACAATGAGCAGTTCTTC. Amino acids: CASAGTGGSYNEQFF. The J gene is TRBJ2-1, the V gene TRBV27; TRBD1 aligns across 8 bases. CDR1 and CDR2 (germline): MNHEY, SMNVEV (reference sequence). V gave up 8 bases and J gave up 0 bases; unmatched junction bases: 6. This CDR3 spans 15 amino acids.

V and J are TRBV15 and TRBJ1-5, with 7 bases matching TRBD1. The trim removed 3 bases at V and 4 bases at J, leaving 3 bases unmatched. Germline V gives CDR1 LNHNV, CDR2 YYDKDF (reference sequence). The CDR3 totals 14 residues. DNA for the CDR3: TGTGCCACCAGCAGGGGACAGATAAATCAGCCCCAGCATTTT. Protein product: CATSRGQINQPQHF.

V gene TRBV19 combines with J gene TRBJ2-2; a weak D match, TRBD2 (6 bases). This CDR3 is built from 15 residues. The V end lost 3 bases, the J end lost 0 bases, and 8 bases lay between the germline ends. Germline CDR1 and CDR2: LNHDA and SQIVND (reference sequence). CDR3 bases: TGTGCCAGTAGTATTTCTAGCGCGAACACCGGGGAGCTGTTTTTT. It is translated as CASSISSANTGELFF.

The V gene is TRBV7-6, the J gene TRBJ2-7; 9 bases agree with TRBD2. The CDR3 covers 14 residues. Germline trimming cut 4 bases from V and 1 base from J; bases unmatched to any gene: 2. Germline V gives CDR1 SGHVS, CDR2 FNYEAQ. As DNA, the CDR3 is TGTGCCAGCAGCTCTAGCGGGACTTCCTACGAGCAGTACTTC. It is translated as CASSSSGTSYEQYF.

This clone has more than one count but fewer than ten. The J gene is TRBJ2-2, the V gene TRBV29-1; 9 positions match TRBD1. CDR3 size: 14 residues. J was trimmed by 6 bases and V by 4 bases; bases with no gene match: 6. CDR1 and CDR2 from the germline V gene are SQVTM and ANQGSEA. The DNA for the CDR3 is TGCAGCGTTGGGGGACAGGGCTGGGCCGGGGAGCTGTTTTTT. Translated: CSVGGQGWAGELFF.

The chain uses TRBV3-1 (or the pseudogene TRBV3-2) and TRBJ2-5, with D maybe TRBD1 (6 bases). The V gene's germline CDR1 is LGHDT and CDR2 YNNKEL (reference sequence). This CDR3 contains 15 residues. V lost 4 bases and J 2 bases, leaving 14 bases between the germline ends. The CDR3 protein is CASSPGARGQETQYF. Here the CDR3 DNA reads TGTGCCAGCAGCCCAGGGGCCCGGGGTCAAGAGACCCAGTACTTC.

The V gene is TRBV7-9, the J gene TRBJ2-2, with D possibly matching TRBD1 (5 bases). The V end lost 3 bases, the J end lost 2 bases, and 16 bases lay between the germline ends. Per the germline V gene, CDR1 is SEHNR and CDR2 is FQNEAQ (reference sequence). The CDR3 has 17 residues. CDR3 region: CASSFRPGDSNTGELFF. CDR3 sequence (DNA): TGTGCCAGCAGCTTCCGCCCCGGCGACAGCAACACCGGGGAGCTGTTTTTT.

This clone was seen a handful of times. The rearrangement links TRBV28 to TRBJ2-1, with 8 positions matching TRBD2. This CDR3 has 19 amino acids. After removal of 1 base from V and 8 bases from J, the junction contained 19 bases not matched to a gene. Germline V gives CDR1 MDHEN, CDR2 SYDVKM. CDR3 protein: CASSLFSSLIAGMLDEQFF. In nucleotides, the CDR3 is TGTGCCAGCAGTTTATTCTCATCCCTGATAGCGGGAATGTTGGATGAGCAGTTCTTC.

There are a few counts of this clone. The rearrangement uses TRBV10-3 and TRBJ1-6, with 8 bases that match TRBD1. The CDR3 is 13 amino acids. The germline V gene has CDR1 ENHRY and CDR2 SYGVKD. The V and J ends lost 10 bases and 7 bases, in that order; junction bases with no gene match: 6. The DNA of the CDR3 is TGTGCCACCGGGACAGGCCTGAATTCACCCCTCCACTTT. It specifies CATGTGLNSPLHF.

This clone was detected once. The chain links TRBV4-3 to TRBJ1-2; D perhaps matches TRBD1 (6 bases). Germline-derived CDR1 and CDR2 are LGHNA and YSLEER. This CDR3 spans 16 amino acids. V gave up 0 bases and J gave up 4 bases, with 15 bases separating them. The CDR3 reads CASSQDWTAPSYGYTF. CDR3 DNA: TGCGCCAGCAGCCAAGATTGGACAGCTCCCTCCTATGGCTACACCTTC.

The rearrangement uses TRBV25-1 and TRBJ1-4; unclear D gene. From germline, CDR1 is MGHDK and CDR2 SYGVNS. The V gene lost 8 bases and the J gene lost 4 bases, with 11 bases spanning the gap. The CDR3 has 13 residues. The DNA for the CDR3 is TGTGCCAGCTCTGGACTCCTTAATGAAAAACTGTTTTTT. Protein sequence: CASSGLLNEKLFF.

CDR3 nucleotide sequence: TGTGCCAGCAGCCCACATAGCGGGAGGGCCTCTTACGAGCAGTACTTC. As protein: CASSPHSGRASYEQYF. J is TRBJ2-7 and V is TRBV7-8, with TRBD2 matching 11 bases. Germline values: CDR1 SGHVS, CDR2 FQNEAQ. V trimming: 5 bases; J trimming: 4 bases; junction bases outside the gene matches: 10. The CDR3 extends over 16 amino acids.

Only one count was recorded for this clone. This chain connects TRBV7-8 to TRBJ2-1; 10 nucleotides agree with TRBD1. This CDR3 region has 17 residues. CDR1 SGHVS and CDR2 FQNEAQ come from the germline V gene. The junction had 10 bases not matched to a gene; V was cut back by 3 bases and J by 5 bases. This CDR3 reads CASSFDRGQRLDNEQFF. The CDR3 DNA sequence: TGTGCCAGCAGCTTCGACAGGGGGCAACGGCTAGACAATGAGCAGTTCTTC.

This clone was seen a handful of times. V and J are TRBV7-9 and TRBJ2-3, with TRBD1 as a possible D gene (5 bases). Trimming removed 1 base from V and 0 bases from J, with 11 bases in between. Germline loops: CDR1 SEHNR, CDR2 FQNEAQ (reference sequence). The length of the CDR3 is 16 residues. CDR3 DNA sequence: TGTGCCAGCAGCTTAGGCCGGACAACTAGCACAGATACGCAGTATTTT. This sequence encodes CASSLGRTTSTDTQYF.

The chain uses TRBV28 and TRBJ1-2; TRBD1 matches 7 bases. V dropped 3 bases and J dropped 6; count of bases not matched to a gene: 7. Germline-derived CDR1 and CDR2 are MDHEN and SYDVKM. The CDR3 is 14 amino acids. The CDR3 DNA follows: TGTGCCAGCAGTTTCAAAGACAGGGCTAATGGCTACACCTTC. Translated, it gives CASSFKDRANGYTF.

The chain is built from TRBV6-5 and TRBJ2-2; no clear D gene. In germline, CDR1 is MNHEY, CDR2 SVGAGI. V was cut by 6 bases and J by 6 bases, with 8 bases left in between. The CDR3 runs to 12 residues. In nucleotides, the CDR3 is TGTGCCAGCAGATCCGTCGCCGGGGAGCTGTTTTTT. It specifies CASRSVAGELFF.

The chain carries TRBV12-5 and TRBJ2-7; possible D gene TRBD2, 7 bases. This CDR3 contains 14 residues. The germline V gene encodes CDR1 LGHNT and CDR2 FRNRAP. Trimming shortened V by 4 bases and J by 11 bases, and 21 bases separated the two germline ends. The CDR3 nucleotides are TGTGCTAGTGGTTCGGGGGGACAAGGAGGCCGAAAGTACTTC. Translation gives CASGSGGQGGRKYF.